The sequence of this T cell receptor beta chain was determined in a study of cytomegalovirus exposure and HLA in healthy donors. Study background: The study's early data release held roughly 91 million unique TCRs from HLA-typed donors.

General study points: There were about 160 TCR beta chains listed as cytomegalovirus-associated. Presence/absence analyses supposed approximately even sequencing depth among donors.

The primer mix had 60 Vbeta and 13 Jbeta primers. Data came from immunoSEQ multiplex PCR; TCRdb stores just in-frame clones and leaves some out. The table records tens of thousands of clones, roughly 75% of them present only once. In regard to this clone: As yet, its antigen is unknown.

The CDR3 has 10 amino acids. V was pared by 8 bases and J by 4 bases, with 6 bases between. CDR1 and CDR2 (germline): SNHLY, FYNNEI. Nominal health characterized the donors when sampled, though unrecorded immune exposures were likely. Sequencing was performed on PBMCs. The J gene is TRBJ2-7, the V gene TRBV2, with D unresolved. The sequence derives from a man aged 35-49 years in good health and CMV-seronegative. CDR3 DNA: TGTGCCAGCCTTCTTTACGAGCAGTACTTC. Protein product: CASLLYEQYF.